This T cell receptor (beta chain) originates from a study of identical twins. Points from the study as a whole: Cross-sectional statistics, not tracking of the same donors, supported the conclusions. Analyses of zero insertions could be partly confounded by invariant MAIT and iNKT cells. Weaker excess sharing between twins was seen in beta out-of-frame sequences. Carriage of fewer insertions was seen in abundant cord blood beta clonotypes, whereas memory repertoires showed none.

With 6 bases removed from V and 4 bases from J, the gap between germline ends came to 19 bases. CDR3 size: 17 residues. Germline V CDR1 and CDR2: MNHEY, SVGAGI. One entry per CDR3 protein, called by TCRdb with MiXCR from the 5' RACE reads. The repertoire holds under 900,000 distinct CDR3 sequences, approximately 13% seen once, with about 1.5% in the top ten. This clonotype was seen repeatedly, ten times or more. Its antigen remains unidentified. Another study also made use of these data, one on yellow fever vaccine responses in identical twins.

The genes are TRBV6-5 and TRBJ1-6; D might be TRBD1 (5 bases). The specimen was PBMCs. The receptor was derived from a woman aged 18 to 35 in good health. CDR3 in amino acids: CASSREVGAIYNSPLHF. CDR3 sequence (DNA): TGTGCCAGCAGCCGAGAGGTCGGGGCAATATATAATTCACCCCTCCACTTT.